Only a few counts were recorded for the clone carrying this T cell receptor (beta chain). The data stem from a study of blood T cells in healthy people across ages. A sample-barcoded 5' primer and a J-beta primer mix were used in a second PCR of roughly 6 to 11 cycles. TCRdb processed the 5' RACE reads anew with MiXCR; each CDR3 protein has one entry. The sample lists some 750,000 distinct CDR3 sequences, about a fifth occurring once. The CDR3 is made up of 15 amino acids. The V segment lost 4 bases and the J segment 5 bases; nucleotides outside the gene matches: 9. Germline V gene sequence: CDR1 SGDLS, CDR2 YYNGEE.

The genes are TRBV9 and TRBJ2-1, with 7 bases identical to TRBD2. The TCR originated in a man between 65 and 85 years old in good health. The sequenced sample was blood. CDR3 in amino acids: CASSTGGTINNEQFF. The CDR3 DNA follows: TGTGCCAGCAGCACCGGGGGGACTATCAACAATGAGCAGTTCTTC.